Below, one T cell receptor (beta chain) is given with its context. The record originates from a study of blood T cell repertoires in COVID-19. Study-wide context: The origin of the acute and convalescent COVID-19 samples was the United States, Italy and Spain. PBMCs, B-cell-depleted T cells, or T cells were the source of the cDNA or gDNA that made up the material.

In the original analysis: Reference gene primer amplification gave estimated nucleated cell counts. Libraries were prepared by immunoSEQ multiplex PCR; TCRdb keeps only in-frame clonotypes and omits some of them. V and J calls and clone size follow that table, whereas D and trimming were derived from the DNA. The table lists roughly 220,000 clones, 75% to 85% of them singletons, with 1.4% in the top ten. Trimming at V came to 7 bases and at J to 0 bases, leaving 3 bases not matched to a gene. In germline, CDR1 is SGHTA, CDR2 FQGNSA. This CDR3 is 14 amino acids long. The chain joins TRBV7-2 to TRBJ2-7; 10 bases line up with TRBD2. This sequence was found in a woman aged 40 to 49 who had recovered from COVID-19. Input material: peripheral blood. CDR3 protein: CASKRLAGSYEQYF. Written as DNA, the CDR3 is TGTGCCAGCAAACGACTAGCGGGCTCCTACGAGCAGTACTTC. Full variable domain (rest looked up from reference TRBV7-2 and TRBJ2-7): GAGVSQSPSNKVTEKGKDVELRCDPISGHTALYWYRQSLGQGLEFLIYFQGNSAPDKSGLPSDRFSAERTGGSVSTLTIQRTQQEDSAVYLCASKRLAGSYEQYFGPGTRLTVT.